These 17 T cell receptor beta chains were sequenced from one sample in a study of human T cells and chemical hapten exposure. The sample's time point: patch test 2, 6 weeks after DPC sensitization. Noted treatment: therapeutic diphenylcyclopropenone sensitization with weekly scalp DPC. Whole blood that had not been fractionated was the source of extracted total RNA. TCRdb analysed the RACE reads with MiXCR anew, one entry per CDR3 protein. Of 40,000 or so distinct CDR3 sequences in the sample, about 9.6% were seen once. Sequencing used whole blood, obtained in connection with sensitization to the hapten diphenylcyclopropenone (DPC). These receptors came from a woman in her twenties or thirties with alopecia areata. Some clones in this sample may be carry-over from other donors' samples.

This clonotype has only a few counts. The rearrangement joins TRBV5-1 to TRBJ2-2, with 10 bases aligning to TRBD1. Germline-derived CDR1 and CDR2 are SGHRS and YFSETQ. After removal of 3 bases from V and 4 bases from J, the junction contained 6 bases not matched to a gene. This CDR3 has 16 amino acids. In DNA, the CDR3 is TGCGCCAGCAGCTCCCCGGGACAGGGGCTCACCGGGGAGCTGTTTTTT. Protein product: CASSSPGQGLTGELFF.

The table lists this clonotype with a few counts. The rearrangement joins TRBV18 to TRBJ2-3; possibly TRBD1 for D (5 bases). This CDR3 has 16 residues. Germline CDR1 KGHSH, CDR2 LQKENI. V was pared by 1 base and J by 2 bases, with 13 bases between. The DNA for the CDR3 is TGTGCCAGCTCACCACGGGCGGCAGGGTCCACAGATACGCAGTATTTT. Its translation: CASSPRAAGSTDTQYF.

V usage is TRBV12-3 or TRBV12-4 and J usage is TRBJ2-1, with D possibly matching TRBD2 (6 bases). The ends were cut back, 0 bases at V and 7 bases at J, with 10 bases in the middle. The CDR3 sequence is 14 residues long. CDR3 amino acids: CASSLAVGRNEQFF. The CDR3 DNA reads as TGTGCCAGCAGTTTAGCGGTCGGGAGAAATGAGCAGTTCTTC.

V gene TRBV7-2 combines with J gene TRBJ2-3; D might be TRBD1 (6 bases). The CDR3 consists of 16 residues. In germline, CDR1 is SGHTA, CDR2 FQGNSA. Trimming pared 5 bases from V and 0 bases from J, leaving 15 bases between. CDR3 sequence reads: CASSPQPGASTDTQYF. The CDR3 DNA is TGTGCCAGCAGCCCCCAGCCAGGGGCCAGCACAGATACGCAGTATTTT. The full variable domain, in which reference TRBV7-2 and TRBJ2-3 provide the parts outside the CDR3, is GAGVSQSPSNKVTEKGKDVELRCDPISGHTALYWYRQSLGQGLEFLIYFQGNSAPDKSGLPSDRFSAERTGGSVSTLTIQRTQQEDSAVYLCASSPQPGASTDTQYFGPGTRLTVL.

This clonotype was seen more than once but under ten times. This chain joins TRBV28 and TRBJ2-7; D may be TRBD1 (5 bases). The CDR3 extends over 14 amino acids. The V end lost 3 bases, the J end lost 3 bases, and 12 bases lay between the germline ends. Per the germline V gene, CDR1 is MDHEN and CDR2 is SYDVKM. The CDR3 region is CASSFWQGRYEQYF. The DNA of the CDR3 is TGTGCCAGCAGTTTCTGGCAGGGTCGCTACGAGCAGTACTTC.

The rearrangement joins TRBV20-1 to TRBJ2-2, with 8 nucleotides matching TRBD2. From germline, CDR1 is DFQATT and CDR2 SNEGSKA (reference sequence). CDR3 length: 15 amino acids. After removal of 3 bases from V and 4 bases from J, the junction contained 7 bases not matched to a gene. The CDR3 DNA follows: TGCAGTGCTAGGATTAGCGGGGTGACCACCGGGGAGCTGTTTTTT. It codes for CSARISGVTTGELFF.

This clonotype has ten or more counts. The chain combines TRBV20-1 with TRBJ1-5; D possibly corresponds to TRBD1 (5 bases). Germline assignment: CDR1 DFQATT and CDR2 SNEGSKA (reference sequence). The V end lost 4 bases, the J end lost 2 bases, and 21 bases lay between the germline ends. This CDR3 is built from 17 residues. Here the CDR3 DNA reads TGCAGTGCTACCTCAGTGCGGGGCTCTGGGGGCAATCAGCCCCAGCATTTT. The encoded protein is CSATSVRGSGGNQPQHF.

Comment on this clonotype: A much larger clone sits a single nucleotide away, making a read error possible. V gene TRBV10-3 combines with J gene TRBJ2-5; the D gene is possibly TRBD2 (6 bases). With 10 bases removed from V and 5 bases from J, the gap between germline ends came to 20 bases. Germline V gene sequence: CDR1 ENHRY, CDR2 SYGVKD. This CDR3 has 14 residues. The CDR3 bases are TGTGCCACCAAATACGACGGCGCGGGGGAGACCCAGTACTTC. Amino acid sequence: CATKYDGAGETQYF.

This clonotype was seen ten or more times. The CDR3 loop reads CASSRLEGDTGELFF. CDR3 coding DNA: TGTGCCAGCAGCCGGCTAGAGGGTGACACCGGGGAGCTGTTTTTT. The rearrangement links TRBV2 to TRBJ2-2; D might be TRBD2 (5 bases). CDR1 SNHLY and CDR2 FYNNEI come from the germline V gene. The CDR3 extends over 15 amino acids. V lost 6 bases and J 3 bases, leaving 14 bases between the germline ends.

The chain combines TRBV3-1 with TRBJ2-4, with D unresolved. CDR3 length: 15 residues. Trimming took 3 bases from V and 0 from J, leaving 9 bases between them. The germline V gene has CDR1 LGHDT and CDR2 YNNKEL (reference sequence). The CDR3 reads CASSQLTGAKNIQYF. The CDR3 bases are TGTGCCAGCAGCCAGTTGACGGGAGCCAAAAACATTCAGTACTTC.

This clonotype was picked up many times. This chain joins TRBV7-2 and TRBJ1-1; D might be TRBD1 (6 bases). The CDR3 has 15 amino acids. Trimming took 5 bases from V and 0 from J, leaving 13 bases between them. The V gene's germline CDR1 is SGHTA and CDR2 FQGNSA. CDR3 DNA: TGTGCCAGCAGCCCATGGGGGGCGATGAACACTGAAGCTTTCTTT. Its translation is CASSPWGAMNTEAFF.

This clonotype was observed at least ten times. The chain combines TRBV12-3 or TRBV12-4 with TRBJ1-5, with a tentative D call TRBD1 (5 bases). The CDR3 totals 14 residues. V was pared by 4 bases and J by 4 bases, with 11 bases between. Here the CDR3 DNA reads TGTGCCAGCAGTTCACCCGAGGGGAATCAGCCCCAGCATTTT. Translating it yields CASSSPEGNQPQHF.

This clonotype turned up a few times. CDR3 bases: TGTGCCAGCTCACCGCAGAGTCAAGAGACCCAGTACTTC. Translating gives CASSPQSQETQYF. The chain couples TRBV18 to TRBJ2-5; D is ambiguous. Germline V gene lookup returns CDR1 KGHSH and CDR2 LQKENI. V was cut by 3 bases and J by 2 bases, with 7 bases left in between. The CDR3 has 13 residues.

This clonotype was counted at least ten times. The chain uses TRBV7-2 and TRBJ2-7; D perhaps matches TRBD1 (5 bases). Germline loops: CDR1 SGHTA, CDR2 FQGNSA. Trimming cost V 4 bases and J 0 bases, with 10 bases left between them. The CDR3 is 14 residues long. The CDR3 nucleotides read TGTGCCAGCAGCTCCCGGACACGCTCCTACGAGCAGTACTTC. Translation gives CASSSRTRSYEQYF.

The chain recombines TRBV5-4 with TRBJ2-2, with 8 bases aligning to TRBD1. The length of the CDR3 is 15 residues. Germline CDR1 is SGHNT and CDR2 is YYREEE (reference sequence). J lost 5 bases, V lost 3 bases, and 6 bases had no gene match. The CDR3 bases are TGTGCCAGCAGCTCTCGGACAGGGAATACCGGGGAGCTGTTTTTT. Translation gives CASSSRTGNTGELFF.

The sample holds a few counts of this clonotype. This rearrangement joins TRBV12-3 or TRBV12-4 to TRBJ2-1, with D uncertain. V was trimmed by 3 bases and J by 5 bases, leaving 14 bases between them. The CDR3 consists of 15 residues. The CDR3 DNA is TGTGCCAGCAGTTTTAACGACTTTCCGGACAATGAGCAGTTCTTC. Protein: CASSFNDFPDNEQFF.

The J gene is TRBJ1-6, the V gene TRBV7-9; 9 nucleotides match TRBD1. Losses at the gene ends were 9 bases for V and 3 bases for J; bases not matched to a gene: 9. The germline V gene encodes CDR1 SEHNR and CDR2 FQNEAQ (reference sequence). The CDR3 totals 16 residues. DNA for the CDR3: TGTGCCAGTTCCCAAGGGACAGGGTTCTATAATTCACCCCTCCACTTT. It is translated as CASSQGTGFYNSPLHF. Full variable domain (missing parts from reference TRBV7-9 and TRBJ1-6): DTGVSQNPRHKITKRGQNVTFRCDPISEHNRLYWYRQTLGQGPEFLTYFQNEAQLEKSRLLSDRFSAERPKGSFSTLEIQRTEQGDSAMYLCASSQGTGFYNSPLHFGNGTRLTVT.